In its sample, the clone carrying this TCR beta chain was seen a few times. The antigen is undetermined. This entry belongs to a study of T-cell reconstitution after alpha-beta-depleted transplantation in children. A library of TCRbeta sequences, prepared with unique molecular identifiers, was generated. TCRdb passed the PCR reads through MiXCR, listing each CDR3 protein once. The sample holds 250,000 to 400,000 distinct CDR3 sequences, around 25% seen once. General observations from the study: Surviving recipient T cells and thymic progenitors underlay high day-60 TCRbeta diversity in some patients. Reported findings indicate that, about two months after transplant, alpha-beta T cells came from several hundred expanded clones, which were derived from non-depleted graft cells. T-cell counts and diversity at one year following transplant were attributed mainly to newly produced T cells.

Trimming stripped 3 bases from V and 5 bases from J, with 5 bases between. The CDR3 has 12 amino acids. Per the germline V gene, CDR1 is SGHRS and CDR2 is YFSETQ. This material consisted of PBMCs, mostly from graft donor cells, taken 180 days after TCRalphabeta/CD19-depleted stem cell transplant. The J gene is TRBJ2-2, the V gene TRBV5-1; no definite D call. The TCR was taken from a male patient aged 10 to 17 who had a stem cell transplant for acute lymphoblastic leukemia, so the T cells may come from the graft donor. The CDR3 reads CASSWLTGELFF. DNA for the CDR3: TGCGCCAGCAGCTGGCTAACCGGGGAGCTGTTTTTT. Based on the CDR3 plus reference TRBV5-1 and TRBJ2-2, the full variable domain is KAGVTQTPRYLIKTRGQQVTLSCSPISGHRSVSWYQQTPGQGLQFLFEYFSETQRNKGNFPGRFSGRQFSNSRSEMNVSTLELGDSALYLCASSWLTGELFFGEGSRLTVL.